This passage covers 27 T cell receptor beta chains from one sample sequenced in a study of technical replicates of blood from a handful of donors. Some clones are missing from TCRdb's copy, which holds only in-frame ones; the method was immunoSEQ multiplex PCR. The sample lists around 79,000 clones; about 94% were seen once. Sequenced: T cells isolated from PBMCs. All receptors come from a human donor in good health.

The V and J genes are TRBV11-2 and TRBJ2-2; D may be TRBD1 (5 bases). The CDR3 loop spans 15 amino acids. V was clipped by 4 bases and J by 6 bases, with 15 bases between them. Germline assignment: CDR1 SGHAT and CDR2 FQNNGV. The CDR3 region is CASSSLSEGAGELFF. The CDR3 region has the DNA TGTGCCAGCAGCTCCCTCTCCGAAGGGGCCGGGGAGCTGTTTTTT.

The count of this clone is one. This chain joins TRBV4-1 and TRBJ1-2; 8 bases line up with TRBD1. The CDR3 is 15 residues long. The V and J ends lost 0 bases and 7 bases, in that order; junction bases with no gene match: 7. CDR1 MGHRA and CDR2 YSYEKL come from the germline V gene. DNA of the CDR3: TGCGCCAGCAGCCAAGACTGGCAGGGGGCACGTGGCTACACCTTC. It encodes CASSQDWQGARGYTF.

This clone showed up just once. The chain employs TRBV5-1 and TRBJ2-3, with a possible D match to TRBD1 (5 bases). V was shortened by 2 bases and J by 5 bases, with 6 bases between the two germline ends. CDR1 is SGHRS, CDR2 YFSETQ, per germline. This CDR3 is 12 amino acids long. CDR3 bases: TGCGCCAGCAGCTTCGGACAAGATACGCAGTATTTT. Translating gives CASSFGQDTQYF. The full variable domain, its missing parts supplied by reference TRBV5-1 and TRBJ2-3, is KAGVTQTPRYLIKTRGQQVTLSCSPISGHRSVSWYQQTPGQGLQFLFEYFSETQRNKGNFPGRFSGRQFSNSRSEMNVSTLELGDSALYLCASSFGQDTQYFGPGTRLTVL.

The CDR3 loop reads CAISAKGALQYF. As DNA, the CDR3 is TGTGCCATCAGCGCAAAGGGGGCGTTGCAGTATTTT. The chain employs TRBV10-3 and TRBJ2-3, with 7 positions matching TRBD1. CDR3 size: 12 residues. The V and J ends lost 6 bases and 11 bases, in that order; junction bases with no gene match: 8. CDR1 ENHRY and CDR2 SYGVKD come from the germline V gene.

The genes are TRBV7-6 and TRBJ2-4; 10 bases agree with TRBD2. Germline CDR1 is SGHVS and CDR2 is FNYEAQ. V dropped 5 bases and J dropped 6; count of bases not matched to a gene: 4. This CDR3 has 14 amino acids. The CDR3 sequence: CASSPGTSVNIQYF. The CDR3 coding sequence is TGTGCCAGCAGCCCCGGGACTAGCGTAAACATTCAGTACTTC.

The chain has TRBV18 and TRBJ2-5; no clear D. Germline CDR1 is KGHSH and CDR2 is LQKENI. The CDR3 loop spans 16 amino acids. V lost 2 bases to trimming and J lost 2 bases, with 15 bases between them. The DNA for the CDR3 is TGTGCCAGCTCACCAGATTGGAGAGGAGAACAAGAGACCCAGTACTTC. Translating gives CASSPDWRGEQETQYF.

This chain uses TRBV27 with TRBJ1-1; perhaps TRBD1 as D (6 bases). The CDR3 has 14 amino acids. Trimming took off 1 base at V and 6 bases at J, with 12 bases between the two ends. The germline CDR1 and CDR2 sequences are MNHEY and SMNVEV (reference sequence). The CDR3 loop is CASSLLGGGSEAFF. In DNA form, the CDR3 reads TGTGCCAGCAGTTTATTAGGGGGAGGGTCTGAAGCTTTCTTT.

The rearrangement joins TRBV30 to TRBJ1-2; TRBD1 matches at 8 bases. Trimming at V came to 1 base and at J to 3 bases, leaving 13 bases not matched to a gene. Germline loops: CDR1 GTSNPN, CDR2 SVGIG (reference sequence). The CDR3 has 17 amino acids. The CDR3 coding sequence is TGTGCCTGGAGTGCCGGCCGAGGTGGACAGGGCTACTATGGCTACACCTTC. This translates into CAWSAGRGGQGYYGYTF.

The CDR3 is CASSGTSPEQFF. DNA of the CDR3: TGTGCCAGCAGCGGGACTAGCCCTGAGCAGTTCTTC. This chain links TRBV7-8 with TRBJ2-1; the match to TRBD2 covers 9 bases. Germline V CDR1 and CDR2: SGHVS, FQNEAQ. The ends lost 5 bases at V and 9 bases at J; junction bases unmatched: 2. The CDR3 runs to 12 residues.

The chain uses TRBV19 and TRBJ2-6, with D possibly matching TRBD2 (5 bases). V lost 2 bases, J lost 0 bases, and 11 bases lay in between. Germline CDR1 reads LNHDA; CDR2 reads SQIVND (reference sequence). This CDR3 comprises 17 residues. The DNA for the CDR3 is TGTGCCAGTAGTATATCGACGGGGTACTCTGGGGCCAACGTCCTGACTTTC. It codes for CASSISTGYSGANVLTF.

This rearrangement joins TRBV5-1 to TRBJ2-1; possibly TRBD1 for D (6 bases). Deletions cut 1 base from V and 8 bases from J, with 22 bases between. CDR1 and CDR2 (germline): SGHRS, YFSETQ. The CDR3 runs to 17 residues. CDR3 residues: CASSLSLVGQGNDEQFF. In DNA, the CDR3 is TGCGCCAGCAGCTTGTCCTTGGTCGGTCAGGGGAACGATGAGCAGTTCTTC.

The chain uses TRBV6-6 and TRBJ1-5; D unclear. V lost 0 bases and J lost 1, with 10 bases in between. Germline CDR1 and CDR2: MNHNY and SVGAGI (reference sequence). CDR3 length: 16 residues. This CDR3 reads CASSYSNPRSNQPQHF. The CDR3 region has the DNA TGTGCCAGCAGTTACTCGAACCCTCGGAGCAATCAGCCCCAGCATTTT.

The chain employs TRBV28 and TRBJ1-5, with no clear D. Trimming pared 3 bases from V and 3 bases from J, leaving 15 bases between. This CDR3 is built from 16 residues. CDR1 and CDR2 from the germline V gene are MDHEN and SYDVKM. The DNA for the CDR3 is TGTGCCAGCAGTTTCTCGCTCAGGATAAACAATCAGCCCCAGCATTTT. Protein product: CASSFSLRINNQPQHF.

The chain couples TRBV11-2 to TRBJ2-7, with D tentatively TRBD2 (6 bases). Looked up from germline, CDR1 is SGHAT and CDR2 is FQNNGV. This CDR3 spans 14 amino acids. Trimming shortened V by 5 bases and J by 1 base, and 12 bases separated the two germline ends. Here the CDR3 DNA reads TGTGCCAGCAGCCCCATTAGCGGATCCTACGAGCAGTACTTC. Amino acid sequence: CASSPISGSYEQYF.

The gene calls are TRBV6-1 and TRBJ2-5, with 7 bases identical to TRBD1. V lost 3 bases and J lost 0; bases outside the gene matches: 16. The CDR3 loop spans 19 amino acids. The germline gives CDR1 MNHNS, CDR2 SASEGT. The CDR3 nucleotides read TGTGCCAGCAGTGATTCCTGGGACAGAATACCAGAGTACCAAGAGACCCAGTACTTC. Translation: CASSDSWDRIPEYQETQYF.

The chain recombines TRBV9 with TRBJ2-1; D may be TRBD2 (6 bases). This CDR3 is 15 amino acids long. V was shortened by 0 bases and J by 5 bases, with 12 bases between the two germline ends. The germline V gene has CDR1 SGDLS and CDR2 YYNGEE. The CDR3 loop reads CASSVGGEANNEQFF. The CDR3 region has the DNA TGTGCCAGCAGCGTAGGGGGGGAGGCTAACAATGAGCAGTTCTTC.

The genes are TRBV19 and TRBJ2-3, with D possibly TRBD2 on 5 matching bases. Trimming removed 5 bases at V and 1 base at J, with 10 bases between. Germline CDR1 and CDR2: LNHDA and SQIVND (reference sequence). The CDR3 runs to 14 residues. The chain's CDR3 is CASSSPGGTDTQYF. DNA of the CDR3: TGTGCCAGTAGTTCTCCCGGGGGCACAGATACGCAGTATTTT.

The chain recombines TRBV19 with TRBJ1-2; 11 nucleotides line up with TRBD1. The CDR3 sequence is 15 residues long. V trimming: 4 bases; J trimming: 4 bases; junction bases outside the gene matches: 5. The germline CDR1 and CDR2 sequences are LNHDA and SQIVND (reference sequence). The CDR3 sequence is CASSTGTGGSYGYTF. DNA for the CDR3: TGTGCCAGTAGTACCGGGACAGGGGGAAGCTATGGCTACACCTTC.

The chain combines TRBV6-5 with TRBJ2-7; 9 bases align to TRBD2. There are 15 residues in the CDR3. V lost 5 bases to trimming and J lost 3 bases; unmatched junction nucleotides: 8. Germline values: CDR1 MNHEY, CDR2 SVGAGI. CDR3 in DNA: TGTGCCAGCAGTCCCGCGGGGGGGACCTACTACGAGCAGTACTTC. Translating gives CASSPAGGTYYEQYF.

This chain links TRBV6-5 with TRBJ1-2, with D tentatively TRBD1 (6 bases). Germline CDR1 and CDR2: MNHEY and SVGAGI. V lost 5 bases to trimming and J lost 7 bases, with 11 bases between them. This CDR3 region has 12 residues. The CDR3 nucleotides are TGTGCCAGCAGTGGACAGTCTCCTGGCTACACCTTC. Encoded protein: CASSGQSPGYTF.

The chain is built from TRBV6-6 and TRBJ2-7; 10 nucleotides agree with TRBD1. The V and J ends lost 5 bases and 5 bases, in that order; junction bases with no gene match: 9. There are 15 residues in the CDR3. CDR1 MNHNY and CDR2 SVGAGI come from the germline V gene (reference sequence). CDR3 DNA sequence: TGTGCCAGCAGTAACCGGGACAGGGGACGGGACGAGCAGTACTTC. Translated: CASSNRDRGRDEQYF.

This chain uses TRBV30 with TRBJ1-1; TRBD1 is a possible D gene (6 bases). V lost 6 bases and J 4 bases, leaving 18 bases between the germline ends. CDR1 GTSNPN and CDR2 SVGIG come from the germline V gene (reference sequence). CDR3 length: 14 residues. CDR3 nucleotides: TGTGCCTGCCCGAGAGGGAAAGGGGGCACTGAAGCTTTCTTT. It encodes CACPRGKGGTEAFF.

The CDR3 nucleotides are TGCGCCAGCAGTGGGACTGCTTTCTACAATGAGCAGTTCTTC. It codes for CASSGTAFYNEQFF. This chain joins TRBV10-2 and TRBJ2-1, with D possibly matching TRBD2 (5 bases). Germline V gives CDR1 WSHSY, CDR2 SAAADI. The CDR3 consists of 14 residues. V gave up 4 bases and J gave up 3 bases, with 10 bases separating them.

The V gene is TRBV19, the J gene TRBJ2-1; no definite D call. Germline CDR1 reads LNHDA; CDR2 reads SQIVND (reference sequence). Trimming stripped 3 bases from V and 6 bases from J, with 12 bases between. CDR3 length: 14 amino acids. Here the CDR3 reads CASSMEYWPNEQFF. The DNA of the CDR3 is TGTGCCAGTAGTATGGAGTATTGGCCCAATGAGCAGTTCTTC. The full variable domain, in which reference TRBV19 and TRBJ2-1 provide the parts outside the CDR3, is DGGITQSPKYLFRKEGQNVTLSCEQNLNHDAMYWYRQDPGQGLRLIYYSQIVNDFQKGDIAEGYSVSREKKESFPLTVTSAQKNPTAFYLCASSMEYWPNEQFFGPGTRLTVL.

V is TRBV2 and J is TRBJ1-5; 7 bases agree with TRBD1. After removal of 6 bases from V and 6 bases from J, the junction contained 8 bases not matched to a gene. The CDR3 contains 14 residues. Germline loops: CDR1 SNHLY, CDR2 FYNNEI. In DNA form, the CDR3 reads TGTGCCAGCAGACAGACAGGGTGGACTCAGCCCCAGCATTTT. Protein: CASRQTGWTQPQHF. The complete variable domain, with remaining parts taken from reference TRBV2 and TRBJ1-5, reads EPEVTQTPSHQVTQMGQEVILRCVPISNHLYFYWYRQILGQKVEFLVSFYNNEISEKSEIFDDQFSVERPDGSNFTLKIRSTKLEDSAMYFCASRQTGWTQPQHFGDGTRLSIL.

This clone was counted a single time. V is TRBV9 and J is TRBJ1-1; D unclear. CDR1 SGDLS and CDR2 YYNGEE come from the germline V gene. This CDR3 region has 15 residues. The V gene lost 0 bases and the J gene lost 5 bases, with 14 bases spanning the gap. DNA for the CDR3: TGTGCCAGCAGCGTAGAACGTGGAGGGCGGACTGAAGCTTTCTTT. Encoded protein: CASSVERGGRTEAFF.

The chain joins TRBV23-1 to TRBJ1-5, with TRBD1 identical over 10 bases. TRBV23-1 is sorted into the ORF group, with uncertain function. CDR3 size: 22 residues. V trimming: 0 bases; J trimming: 4 bases; junction bases outside the gene matches: 21. CDR3: CASSQSNRQGALGGDLNQPQHF. Here the CDR3 DNA reads TGCGCCAGCAGTCAATCTAATAGACAGGGGGCGCTAGGAGGGGACCTTAATCAGCCCCAGCATTTT.